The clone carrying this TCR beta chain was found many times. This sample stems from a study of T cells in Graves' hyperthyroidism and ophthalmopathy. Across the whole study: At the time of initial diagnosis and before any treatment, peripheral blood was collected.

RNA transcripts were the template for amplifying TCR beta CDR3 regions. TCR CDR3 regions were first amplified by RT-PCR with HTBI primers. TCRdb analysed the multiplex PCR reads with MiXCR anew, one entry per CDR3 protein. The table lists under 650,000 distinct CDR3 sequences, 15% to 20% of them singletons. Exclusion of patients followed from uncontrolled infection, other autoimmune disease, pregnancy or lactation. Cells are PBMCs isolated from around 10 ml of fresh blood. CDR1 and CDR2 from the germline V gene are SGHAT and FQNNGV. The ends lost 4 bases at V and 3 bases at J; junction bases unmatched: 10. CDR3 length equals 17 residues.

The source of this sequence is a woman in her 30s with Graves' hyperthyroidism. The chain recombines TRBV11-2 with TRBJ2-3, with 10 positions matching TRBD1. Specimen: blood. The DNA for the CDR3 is TGTGCCAGCAGCTCTCGAGTTGGACAGGGGGGAACAGATACGCAGTATTTT. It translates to CASSSRVGQGGTDTQYF.